The TCR beta chain described here comes from a study of response to subunit inactivated influenza vaccine. The table lists this clonotype with a few counts. Its specificity is unknown. The germline gives CDR1 KGHSH, CDR2 LQKENI. Trimming shortened V by 0 bases and J by 3 bases, and 6 bases separated the two germline ends. This CDR3 region has 14 residues. Study-level findings and limits: Seasonal influenza vaccination, on each occasion, was suggested by the authors to recruit few new T cells.

TCRdb re-called the RT-PCR reads with MiXCR, one entry per CDR3 protein. Of roughly 570,000 distinct CDR3 sequences in the sample, approximately 14% are singletons; the top ten hold 11%. The rearrangement uses TRBV18 and TRBJ2-1, with unresolved D. This clonotype was obtained from a man over 45 who received an inactivated influenza vaccine. Sequencing used PBMCs from blood, obtained about 11 days after vaccination. The CDR3 bases are TGTGCCAGCTCACCACCGAGTCTCTACAATGAGCAGTTCTTC. This translates into CASSPPSLYNEQFF.